These T cell receptor beta chains were read from a single sample in a study of tumour-infiltrating T cells in Burkitt lymphoma. The data were produced by immunoSEQ multiplex PCR, yet TCRdb's version contains in-frame clones alone and is incomplete. The data contain some 1,500 clones, roughly 17% of them singletons. Sequencing input: tumor tissue. These receptor sequences come from a human donor with diffuse large B-cell lymphoma. Both conserved end residues are part of each CDR3. The D gene is left open where the match is weak. Expanded clones are given a class, and other clones once, few, many or no size at all.

cdr3_nt cdr3_aa d_call v_call cdr3_length j_call clone_size
TGTGCCAGCAGCTTATCAACAGGGTCGAAGCAGGCTTTCTTT CASSLSTGSKQAFF . TRBV7-8 14 TRBJ1-1 .
TGTGCCAGTAGTAGAAATTACAATGAGCAGTTCTTC CASSRNYNEQFF . TRBV19 12 TRBJ2-1 few
TGTGCCAGCAGCCACGGAAGGGGGGCGGTTGAGACCCAGTACTTC CASSHGRGAVETQYF . TRBV7-9 15 TRBJ2-5 .
TGTGCCAGCACTTTTCTGTCGGACCTCGGGTACAATGAGCAGTTCTTC CASTFLSDLGYNEQFF . TRBV2 16 TRBJ2-1 .
TGTGCCAGCAGCTTAGGGACAGGGCCGAGCTCTGGGGCCAACGTCCTGACTTTC CASSLGTGPSSGANVLTF TRBD1 TRBV7-9 18 TRBJ2-6 .
TGCGCCAGCAGCTTCCCACAGGGAAGCGAGCAGTACTTC CASSFPQGSEQYF . TRBV5-1 13 TRBJ2-7 .
TGTGCCAGCAGCTTAATCAGGGCGAGCTCCTATAATTCACCCCTCCACTTT CASSLIRASSYNSPLHF . TRBV7-8 17 TRBJ1-6 few
TGCGCCAGCAGCCAAGATGGTAGGGGATCTACTAATAATTCACCCCTCCACTTT CASSQDGRGSTNNSPLHF . TRBV4-1 18 TRBJ1-6 few
TGCGCCAGCAGCCAACATACAGGGGGCTCTCGGTCAGGCCCCCAGCATTTT CASSQHTGGSRSGPQHF TRBD1 TRBV4-1 17 TRBJ1-5 .
TGTGCCAGCAGCCAAGATTACGGGACAGGGGTGGAGACCCAGTACTTC CASSQDYGTGVETQYF TRBD1 TRBV14 16 TRBJ2-5 .
TGTGCCAGCAGCTTGGACAGCCGGAGGACCTACGAGCAGTACTTC CASSLDSRRTYEQYF . TRBV7-8 15 TRBJ2-7 few
TGTGCCAGTAGTGACGGGGTATACGGGGACTATGGCTACACCTTC CASSDGVYGDYGYTF . TRBV19 15 TRBJ1-2 .
TGCGCCAGCAGCGTGGAAACAGGGATGGTGAACACTGAAGCTTTCTTT CASSVETGMVNTEAFF . TRBV5-1 16 TRBJ1-1 few
TGTGCCAGCTCACCTGGACTAGAAGAGACCCAGTACTTC CASSPGLEETQYF TRBD2 TRBV18 13 TRBJ2-5 .
TGTGCCATCAGGAGCGGGGGTTCCTACAATGAGCAGTTCTTC CAIRSGGSYNEQFF TRBD2 TRBV10-3 14 TRBJ2-1 .
TGCGCCAGCAGCTTGGGACAGCAGGATTCTAACTATGGCTACACCTTC CASSLGQQDSNYGYTF . TRBV5-1 16 TRBJ1-2 .
TGTGCCAGCAGCCCCTTGCTGGAAGAGACCCAGTACTTC CASSPLLEETQYF . TRBV5-6 13 TRBJ2-5 few
TGTGCCAGCAGCTTAGCACAGGGAGACTACGAGCAGTACTTC CASSLAQGDYEQYF . TRBV7-9 14 TRBJ2-7 few
TGTGCCAGCAGCAAAGCCCAGGGGCTCACGGGAAATCAGCCCCAGCATTTT CASSKAQGLTGNQPQHF . TRBV21-1 17 TRBJ1-5 few
TGTGCCAGCAGCTCACGGACCTTGGGCGGCTACACCTTC CASSSRTLGGYTF . TRBV11-2 13 TRBJ1-2 few
TGCAGCGGGGCCGGGACTAGCGGGGGAGACTCCTACAATGAGCAGTTCTTC CSGAGTSGGDSYNEQFF TRBD2 TRBV29-1 17 TRBJ2-1 .
TGCAGCGTTGAATCTGTCCTTGGAGAGACCCAGTACTTC CSVESVLGETQYF . TRBV29-1 13 TRBJ2-5 .
TGCGCCAGCAGCCCGGGGGGCAGGGGATTCGCTTCACCCCTCCACTTT CASSPGGRGFASPLHF . TRBV5-1 16 TRBJ1-6 .
TGCAGCGTTGAAGACAGGGGGAAAGGGGGTTACGAGCAGTACTTC CSVEDRGKGGYEQYF TRBD1 TRBV29-1 15 TRBJ2-7 .
TGTGCCAGCAGCCTCCAAGGGGGGGAGCTGTTTTTT CASSLQGGELFF . TRBV7-6 12 TRBJ2-2 .
TGTGCCAGCAGCGCCGACCCTGGGGCTAATGAAAAACTGTTTTTT CASSADPGANEKLFF . TRBV9 15 TRBJ1-4 .
TGTGCCAGCAGCCGGGGGGGGGCTTTCTTT CASSRGGAFF . TRBV27 10 TRBJ1-1 .
TGTGCCAGCAGACTTCAAATGGCCAAAAACATTCAGTACTTC CASRLQMAKNIQYF . TRBV2 14 TRBJ2-4 few
TGTGCCAGCAGTTTATCAGGGTGGGCAAATGGAAACACCATATATTTT CASSLSGWANGNTIYF . TRBV6-5 16 TRBJ1-3 few
TGTGCCAGCAGCTACACCACCGGGGAGCTGTTTTTT CASSYTTGELFF . TRBV27 12 TRBJ2-2 .
TGTGCCAGCAGCGAAGACAGAGCACTTAACTATGGCTACACCTTC CASSEDRALNYGYTF . TRBV7-2 15 TRBJ1-2 few
TGTGCCAGTAGTATTAACCGACAGGGAAGGCAGCCCCAGCATTTT CASSINRQGRQPQHF TRBD1 TRBV19 15 TRBJ1-5 .
TGTGCCAGCACCTTTATGGAGGGATACGAGCAGTACTTC CASTFMEGYEQYF . TRBV6-6 13 TRBJ2-7 .
TGTGCCAGCAGACCACTAGCGGGGGGGCGCGCTGACATTCAGTACTTC CASRPLAGGRADIQYF TRBD2 TRBV2 16 TRBJ2-4 few